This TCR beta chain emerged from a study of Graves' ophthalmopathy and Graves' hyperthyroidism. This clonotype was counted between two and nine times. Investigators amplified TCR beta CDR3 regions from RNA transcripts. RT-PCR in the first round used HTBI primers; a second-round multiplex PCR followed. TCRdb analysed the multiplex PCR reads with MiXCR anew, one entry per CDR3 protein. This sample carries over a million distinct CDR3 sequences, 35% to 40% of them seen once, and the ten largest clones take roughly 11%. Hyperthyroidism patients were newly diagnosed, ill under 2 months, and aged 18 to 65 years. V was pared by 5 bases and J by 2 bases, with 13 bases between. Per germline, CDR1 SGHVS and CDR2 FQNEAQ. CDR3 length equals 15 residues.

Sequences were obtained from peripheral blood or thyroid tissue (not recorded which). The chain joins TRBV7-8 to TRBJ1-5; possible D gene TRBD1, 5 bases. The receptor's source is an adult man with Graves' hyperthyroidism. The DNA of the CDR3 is TGTGCCAGCAGCACTATGGGGGGACGCAATCAGCCCCAGCATTTT. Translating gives CASSTMGGRNQPQHF.